A single sample is the source of the 27 T cell receptor beta chains below, sequenced in a study of blood T cells in healthy people across ages. Alongside a J-beta primer mix, a sample-barcoded 5' primer served in a second PCR lasting about 7 to 12 cycles. From the 5' RACE reads, TCRdb called clonotypes with MiXCR, one entry per CDR3 protein. This sample carries approximately 800,000 distinct CDR3 sequences, less than 60% of them seen once, and the ten largest clones take 15% to 20%. The sequencing input was blood. These receptors originate from an elderly man in good health.

For this clonotype: The junction departs from germline at one end; a sequencing error may be responsible. V usage is TRBV12-3 or TRBV12-4 and J usage is TRBJ2-3, with 11 positions matching TRBD1. The CDR3 totals 15 residues. CDR3 in DNA: TGTGCCTGCAGTTTAGGGACAGGGGGGTCAGATACGCAGTATTTT. Translation: CACSLGTGGSDTQYF.

About this clonotype: Since a much larger clone is just one base distant, this may be a read error. The J gene is TRBJ2-1, the V gene TRBV5-1, with D uncertain. The CDR3 is 14 amino acids. The V and J ends lost 4 bases and 6 bases respectively, with 14 bases between them. CDR1 is SGHRS, CDR2 YFSETQ, per germline. The CDR3 here is CASSAGFGINEQFF. Written as DNA, the CDR3 is TGCGCCAGCAGCGCCGGGTTTGGGATCAATGAGCAGTTCTTC.

The chain carries TRBV20-1 and TRBJ1-2; no firm D call. The CDR3 covers 14 residues. Germline V gene data show CDR1 as DFQATT and CDR2 as SNEGSKA (reference sequence). V lost 1 base and J 4 bases, leaving 13 bases between the germline ends. CDR3 DNA: TGCAGTGCTAGAGTCGCGGGAGTGAGCTATGGCTACACCTTC. This codes for CSARVAGVSYGYTF.

The rearrangement joins TRBV12-3 or TRBV12-4 to TRBJ2-6; weak D call: TRBD1 (5 bases). The germline V and J ends were trimmed by 5 bases and 3 bases, with 14 bases remaining between them. The CDR3 spans 16 residues. As DNA, the CDR3 is TGTGCCAGCAGTCGACAAGGGGCCTATGGGGCCAACGTCCTGACTTTC. It codes for CASSRQGAYGANVLTF.

V and J are TRBV9 and TRBJ2-5; 10 positions agree with TRBD2. This CDR3 has 17 amino acids. Losses at the gene ends were 0 bases for V and 2 bases for J; bases not matched to a gene: 7. From germline, CDR1 is SGDLS and CDR2 YYNGEE. The CDR3 DNA sequence: TGTGCCAGCAGCGTAGGTCCTAGCGGGAGCAGGCAAGAGACCCAGTACTTC. Residues: CASSVGPSGSRQETQYF. Supplemented by reference TRBV9 and TRBJ2-5, the full variable domain reads DSGVTQTPKHLITATGQRVTLRCSPRSGDLSVYWYQQSLDQGLQFLIQYYNGEERAKGNILERFSAQQFPDLHSELNLSSLELGDSALYFCASSVGPSGSRQETQYFGPGTRLLVL.

This clonotype has at least ten counts. V is TRBV7-8 and J is TRBJ2-1; D may be TRBD2 (5 bases). This CDR3 region has 15 residues. Between the trimmed V and J ends, which lost 5 bases and 9 bases, there was a span of 20 bases. The germline CDR1 and CDR2 sequences are SGHVS and FQNEAQ. The CDR3 loop is CASSAHEDSQSEQFF. The CDR3, as DNA: TGTGCCAGCAGCGCCCACGAGGACTCCCAGAGTGAGCAGTTCTTC.

V and J are TRBV11-1 and TRBJ2-3, with D possibly being TRBD1 (6 bases). The CDR3 consists of 16 residues. V lost 1 base and J 0 bases, leaving 11 bases between the germline ends. CDR1 and CDR2 (germline): SGHAT, FQDESV (reference sequence). The CDR3 DNA is TGTGCCAGCAGCTTAGTTGGCCAGGGGAGCACAGATACGCAGTATTTT. This translates into CASSLVGQGSTDTQYF.

The sample holds a few counts of this clonotype. The V and J genes are TRBV11-2 and TRBJ1-4, with D maybe TRBD1 (6 bases). CDR1 is SGHAT, CDR2 FQNNGV, per germline. The CDR3 spans 15 residues. Trimming shortened V by 1 base and J by 7 bases, and 13 bases separated the two germline ends. CDR3 DNA: TGTGCCAGCAGCTTAGTAGGGGGTGGTACTGAAAAACTGTTTTTT. This gives the protein CASSLVGGGTEKLFF.

The chain employs TRBV10-3 and TRBJ2-3; TRBD1 is a possible D gene (6 bases). V lost 2 bases, J lost 6 bases, and 6 bases lay in between. CDR3 size: 12 residues. Looked up from germline, CDR1 is ENHRY and CDR2 is SYGVKD. The CDR3 region is CAISETGDTQYF. CDR3 DNA: TGTGCCATCAGTGAGACAGGGGATACGCAGTATTTT.

The chain carries TRBV12-3 or TRBV12-4 and TRBJ2-3; the match to TRBD2 covers 13 bases. CDR3 length equals 16 residues. With 7 bases clipped from V and 0 bases from J, the junction kept 4 bases outside the gene matches. This CDR3 is CASTTSGGTSTDTQYF. CDR3 coding DNA: TGTGCCAGCACGACTAGCGGGGGGACTAGCACAGATACGCAGTATTTT.

This chain joins TRBV5-6 and TRBJ2-3, with 12 bases identical to TRBD2. The V gene end was trimmed by 4 bases and the J gene end by 8 bases; junction bases not matched to a gene: 8. CDR3 length: 15 residues. The V gene's germline CDR1 is SGHDT and CDR2 YYEEEE. The CDR3, as DNA: TGTGCCAGCAGCGTGACTAGCGGGAGCCCCGGTACGCAGTATTTT. Its protein product is CASSVTSGSPGTQYF.

The chain combines TRBV2 with TRBJ2-1, with TRBD2 matching 10 bases. There are 18 residues in the CDR3. V shed 0 bases, J shed 2 bases, and the junction held 7 bases outside the gene matches. Germline lookup yields CDR1 SNHLY and CDR2 FYNNEI. Here the CDR3 reads CASSEAPSGGAAYNEQFF. CDR3 sequence (DNA): TGTGCCAGCAGTGAAGCCCCGAGCGGGGGGGCGGCCTACAATGAGCAGTTCTTC.

The sample holds a few counts of this clonotype. CDR3 bases: TGCAGCGTTGGACAGAGGGATGGCTACACCTTC. Residues: CSVGQRDGYTF. J is TRBJ1-2 and V is TRBV29-1, with D maybe TRBD1 (5 bases). In germline, CDR1 is SQVTM, CDR2 ANQGSEA. Trimming left V 4 bases short and J 6 bases short, with 9 bases between. The CDR3 runs 11 residues.

The chain recombines TRBV28 with TRBJ2-4, with D possibly TRBD2 on 5 matching bases. V dropped 4 bases and J dropped 0 bases, with 10 bases sitting between them. This CDR3 is built from 15 residues. The germline V gene has CDR1 MDHEN and CDR2 SYDVKM. Here the CDR3 DNA reads TGTGCCAGCAGTTCTATACTAGTAGCCAAAAACATTCAGTACTTC. Translation gives CASSSILVAKNIQYF.

This clonotype was recorded many times. The J gene is TRBJ2-1, the V gene TRBV7-9; no reliable D call. V was cut by 5 bases and J by 5 bases, with 19 bases left in between. The CDR3 length is 16 residues. Germline-derived CDR1 and CDR2 are SEHNR and FQNEAQ (reference sequence). The CDR3 loop is CASSDSSGFRDNEQFF. The CDR3 coding sequence is TGTGCCAGCAGCGATTCGTCCGGTTTTCGAGACAATGAGCAGTTCTTC.

The rearrangement uses TRBV7-3 and TRBJ2-1, with no clear D. The CDR3 is 18 amino acids. V was shortened by 0 bases and J by 0 bases, with 15 bases between the two germline ends. Germline V gene lookup returns CDR1 SGHTA and CDR2 FQGTGA. DNA of the CDR3: TGTGCCAGCAGCTTAACGGCCGACGGAAGGAGCTCCTACAATGAGCAGTTCTTC. Translation gives CASSLTADGRSSYNEQFF.

This clonotype was counted a few times. V gene TRBV12-3 or TRBV12-4 combines with J gene TRBJ2-7, with a possible D match to TRBD1 (6 bases). The CDR3 runs to 14 residues. V gave up 5 bases and J gave up 0 bases, with 11 bases separating them. CDR3 amino acids: CASSDTGSSYEQYF. Here the CDR3 DNA reads TGTGCCAGCAGTGATACAGGGAGCTCCTACGAGCAGTACTTC.

As DNA, the CDR3 is TGCGCCAGCAGCTTATTTACTAGCGGGAGTCGAGATACGCAGTATTTT. Encoded protein: CASSLFTSGSRDTQYF. The V call is TRBV5-1, the J call TRBJ2-3; 11 positions match TRBD2. This CDR3 has 16 amino acids. Germline V CDR1 and CDR2: SGHRS, YFSETQ. V trimming: 2 bases; J trimming: 5 bases; junction bases outside the gene matches: 7.

Ten or more counts support this clonotype. The V call is TRBV12-3 or TRBV12-4, the J call TRBJ2-2, with a weak D call TRBD2 (6 bases). Trimming removed 6 bases at V and 7 bases at J, with 12 bases between. This CDR3 comprises 13 residues. CDR3 DNA: TGTGCCAGCAGCCAAAAAGCGGGCGGGGAGCTGTTTTTT. It yields the protein CASSQKAGGELFF.

The chain has TRBV20-1 and TRBJ2-7; D remains unclear. Germline CDR1 reads DFQATT; CDR2 reads SNEGSKA (reference sequence). The CDR3 totals 13 residues. V was trimmed by 1 base and J by 0 bases, leaving 7 bases between them. CDR3 loop: CSARGEVSYEQYF. For the CDR3, the DNA is TGCAGTGCTAGAGGCGAGGTCTCCTACGAGCAGTACTTC.

Only a few counts were recorded for this clonotype. This chain joins TRBV7-2 and TRBJ2-1; 11 nucleotides line up with TRBD2. The CDR3 sequence is 16 residues long. V was pared by 5 bases and J by 5 bases, with 8 bases of the junction left unmatched. Per the germline V gene, CDR1 is SGHTA and CDR2 is FQGNSA. CDR3 coding DNA: TGTGCCAGCAGCCGGGCCCTAGCGGGAGGAAACAATGAGCAGTTCTTC. Protein product: CASSRALAGGNNEQFF.

The chain employs TRBV7-2 and TRBJ1-2; D is unclear. Germline V gene sequence: CDR1 SGHTA, CDR2 FQGNSA. The CDR3 is 14 amino acids. Between the trimmed V and J ends, which lost 5 bases and 4 bases, there was a span of 14 bases. DNA of the CDR3: TGTGCCAGCAGCGCCACGCAGGATGCCTATGGCTACACCTTC. Translated: CASSATQDAYGYTF. Based on the CDR3 plus reference TRBV7-2 and TRBJ1-2, the full variable domain is GAGVSQSPSNKVTEKGKDVELRCDPISGHTALYWYRQSLGQGLEFLIYFQGNSAPDKSGLPSDRFSAERTGGSVSTLTIQRTQQEDSAVYLCASSATQDAYGYTFGSGTRLTVV.

Comment on this clonotype: A clone one base away is much larger, so this may be a read error. This rearrangement joins TRBV7-9 to TRBJ2-1; 8 nucleotides agree with TRBD1. The germline V gene encodes CDR1 SEHNR and CDR2 FQNEAQ (reference sequence). This CDR3 has 15 amino acids. The junction had 1 base not matched to a gene; V was cut back by 1 base and J by 2 bases. For the CDR3, the DNA is TGTGCCAGCAGCTTAGAACAGGGGGCCTACAATGAGCAGTTCTTC. Its protein product is CASSLEQGAYNEQFF.

Points on this clonotype: One base away lies a much larger clone, so this may be a sequencing read error. This chain links TRBV10-3 with TRBJ2-7; TRBD2 is a possible D gene (6 bases). V lost 2 bases and J lost 10, with 9 bases in between. The CDR3 totals 11 residues. Per germline, CDR1 ENHRY and CDR2 SYGVKD. Here the CDR3 reads CAISEREAQYF. The CDR3 nucleotides are TGTGCCATCAGTGAGAGGGAGGCCCAGTACTTC.

This chain links TRBV15 with TRBJ1-1; 8 bases line up with TRBD1. The V gene's germline CDR1 is LNHNV and CDR2 YYDKDF (reference sequence). J gave up 0 bases and V 8 bases, and 2 bases lay outside the gene matches. The CDR3 is made up of 13 amino acids. The CDR3: CATGTGMNTEAFF. The CDR3 nucleotides are TGTGCCACCGGGACAGGAATGAACACTGAAGCTTTCTTT.

This clonotype was seen more than once but under ten times. V gene TRBV20-1 combines with J gene TRBJ2-5, with D possibly TRBD1 on 6 matching bases. The germline V gene has CDR1 DFQATT and CDR2 SNEGSKA (reference sequence). Trimming cost V 6 bases and J 2 bases, with 22 bases left between them. The CDR3 sequence is 16 residues long. The DNA for the CDR3 is TGCAGTGCCACTGACAGGATTCCCCCCAATCAAGAGACCCAGTACTTC. It is translated as CSATDRIPPNQETQYF.

The chain uses TRBV20-1 and TRBJ2-1; the match to TRBD2 covers 10 bases. This CDR3 contains 15 residues. The germline V gene encodes CDR1 DFQATT and CDR2 SNEGSKA (reference sequence). V lost 3 bases and J lost 7; bases outside the gene matches: 9. The CDR3 sequence: CSASTLAGFGNEQFF. In DNA, the CDR3 is TGCAGTGCTAGTACACTAGCGGGATTTGGTAATGAGCAGTTCTTC.